The 28 T cell receptor beta chains below all came from one sample that was sequenced in a study of low-dose radiotherapy and immunotherapy resistance in tumors. Primers used for first-strand cDNA, a TRAV- and TRBV-specific set, covered both alpha and beta chains. The authors ran about 20 PCR cycles to amplify TCRs with a constant-region primer and V-primer adapter. TCRdb ran MiXCR on the reads and lists one entry per CDR3 protein. The repertoire holds about 6,400 distinct CDR3 sequences, with 60% to 75% as singletons. These receptors all stem from a human donor with advanced metastatic prostate, ovarian, gallbladder or colorectal cancer (not recorded which). This table probably holds off-target reads from a library built for another chain.

The chain carries TRBV6-2 or TRBV6-3 and TRBJ2-5; D is ambiguous. V shed 2 bases and J shed 4 bases, with 2 bases lying between them. This CDR3 is 11 amino acids long. CDR1 MNHEY and CDR2 SVGEGT come from the germline V gene. CDR3 DNA sequence: TGTGCCAGCAGTTACGGAGAGACCCAGTACTTC. This sequence encodes CASSYGETQYF.

The CDR3: CSATKGETQYF. The CDR3 DNA reads as TGCAGTGCTACGAAGGGGGAGACCCAGTACTTC. This rearrangement joins TRBV20-1 to TRBJ2-5; D may be TRBD1 (5 bases). Trimming pared 4 bases from V and 5 bases from J, leaving 8 bases between. The germline CDR1 and CDR2 sequences are DFQATT and SNEGSKA (reference sequence). The CDR3 contains 11 residues.

The DNA of the CDR3 is TGTGCCAGCAGCCCCCGGACAGGGGACGCTGAAGCTTTCTTT. Its translation: CASSPRTGDAEAFF. This rearrangement joins TRBV3-1 to TRBJ1-1; 9 nucleotides align to TRBD1. This CDR3 has 14 amino acids. Per the germline V gene, CDR1 is LGHDT and CDR2 is YNNKEL (reference sequence). The ends lost 4 bases at V and 6 bases at J; junction bases unmatched: 6.

The CDR3 DNA reads as TGTGCCAGCTCACCCCTCTCGACAGGGGCCCACTACGAGCAGTACTTC. It yields the protein CASSPLSTGAHYEQYF. The V gene is TRBV18, the J gene TRBJ2-7; 8 positions agree with TRBD1. V shed 3 bases, J shed 3 bases, and the junction held 10 bases outside the gene matches. This CDR3 spans 16 amino acids. CDR1 KGHSH and CDR2 LQKENI come from the germline V gene.

The V call is TRBV28, the J call TRBJ1-5, with D possibly being TRBD1 (6 bases). The CDR3 sequence is 15 residues long. CDR1 and CDR2 from the germline V gene are MDHEN and SYDVKM. Trimming took 4 bases from V and 4 from J, leaving 14 bases between them. CDR3 sequence: CASSSNYRVNQPQHF. As DNA, the CDR3 is TGTGCCAGCAGTTCAAATTACAGGGTTAATCAGCCCCAGCATTTT. Variable domain in full (rest from reference TRBV28 and TRBJ1-5): DVKVTQSSRYLVKRTGEKVFLECVQDMDHENMFWYRQDPGLGLRLIYFSYDVKMKEKGDIPEGYSVSREKKERFSLILESASTNQTSMYLCASSSNYRVNQPQHFGDGTRLSIL.

This clonotype was counted between two and nine times. The V and J genes are TRBV10-1 and TRBJ2-7, with 8 bases identical to TRBD1. The trim removed 4 bases at V and 6 bases at J, leaving 11 bases unmatched. CDR1 and CDR2 from the germline V gene are WNHNN and SYGVQD (reference sequence). The CDR3 runs to 15 residues. The DNA for the CDR3 is TGCGCCAGCAGTGCGAAGCAGGGGGCAAGTGGCGAGCAGTACTTC. It translates to CASSAKQGASGEQYF.

V gene TRBV13 combines with J gene TRBJ2-1; 7 bases align to TRBD2. The CDR3 covers 16 residues. J gave up 4 bases and V 6 bases, and 12 bases lay outside the gene matches. Germline V CDR1 and CDR2: PRHDT, FYEKMQ (reference sequence). The CDR3 nucleotides are TGTGCCAGCAGTCAAAATCCCGGGACTAAATACAATGAGCAGTTCTTC. Translating gives CASSQNPGTKYNEQFF.

This clonotype was found a few times. This chain connects TRBV4-2 to TRBJ2-1, with TRBD1 matching over 10 bases. Unmatched junction bases numbered 8, after V lost 5 bases and J lost 7 bases. The CDR3 totals 15 residues. Germline loops: CDR1 LGHNA, CDR2 YNFKEQ. The CDR3 sequence: CASSAGQGSENEQFF. Written as DNA, the CDR3 is TGTGCCAGCAGCGCGGGACAGGGGAGTGAGAATGAGCAGTTCTTC.

The genes are TRBV2 and TRBJ1-5, with 7 bases lining up with TRBD1. Germline trimming cut 5 bases from V and 4 bases from J; bases unmatched to any gene: 5. This CDR3 spans 14 amino acids. CDR1 is SNHLY, CDR2 FYNNEI, per germline. The CDR3 coding sequence is TGTGCCAGCAGTTTCAGGACAGGTAATCAGCCCCAGCATTTT. As protein: CASSFRTGNQPQHF.

The rearrangement joins TRBV5-5 to TRBJ1-2; D remains unclear. The CDR3 runs to 12 residues. Between the trimmed V and J ends, which lost 4 bases and 4 bases, there was a span of 8 bases. Germline V gene lookup returns CDR1 SGHKS and CDR2 YYEKEE (reference sequence). The CDR3 region is CASSMDSYGYTF. The CDR3 DNA reads as TGTGCCAGCAGCATGGACTCCTATGGCTACACCTTC.

The chain recombines TRBV5-1 with TRBJ2-7, with TRBD1 matching 8 bases. Trimming cost V 5 bases and J 3 bases; bases outside gene matches: 7. CDR1 and CDR2 (germline): SGHRS, YFSETQ. The CDR3 spans 14 residues. CDR3 in amino acids: CASSATGGFYEQYF. DNA of the CDR3: TGCGCCAGCAGTGCAACAGGGGGTTTCTACGAGCAGTACTTC.

This sequence joins TRBV7-2 and TRBJ1-5; D is perhaps TRBD1 (6 bases). The CDR3 runs 13 residues. Between the trimmed V and J ends, which lost 5 bases and 4 bases, there was a span of 9 bases. CDR1 is SGHTA and CDR2 is FQGNSA in the germline V gene. In DNA, the CDR3 is TGTGCCAGCAGCGAAACAGGGAATCAGCCCCAGCATTTT. Residues: CASSETGNQPQHF.

The chain has TRBV29-1 and TRBJ1-1, with a tentative D call TRBD1 (6 bases). The CDR3 length is 13 residues. Trimming left V 2 bases short and J 0 bases short, with 7 bases between. The germline V gene encodes CDR1 SQVTM and CDR2 ANQGSEA. The CDR3 spells CSVEQGMNTEAFF. The DNA for the CDR3 is TGCAGCGTTGAACAGGGGATGAACACTGAAGCTTTCTTT. Looking up the rest from reference TRBV29-1 and TRBJ1-1 gives the full variable domain: SAVISQKPSRDICQRGTSLTIQCQVDSQVTMMFWYRQQPGQSLTLIATANQGSEATYESGFVIDKFPISRPNLTFSTLTVSNMSPEDSSIYLCSVEQGMNTEAFFGQGTRLTVV.

V and J are TRBV20-1 and TRBJ1-5; D unclear. The V end was cut by 4 bases, the J end by 1 base, with 14 bases between. The CDR3 extends over 15 amino acids. Per germline, CDR1 DFQATT and CDR2 SNEGSKA (reference sequence). The CDR3 bases are TGCAGTGCTAACCGAAGGGAAGTGAGCAATCAGCCCCAGCATTTT. It specifies CSANRREVSNQPQHF.

This clonotype was seen just once. This chain links TRBV28 with TRBJ2-1; 7 bases map to TRBD2. V gave up 4 bases and J gave up 5 bases; unmatched junction bases: 11. Germline V lookup: CDR1 MDHEN, CDR2 SYDVKM. The CDR3 runs 16 residues. DNA of the CDR3: TGTGCCAGCAGTTCACAAGACCTGGGAGGGCACAATGAGCAGTTCTTC. Residues: CASSSQDLGGHNEQFF.

This chain links TRBV2 with TRBJ1-3; perhaps TRBD1 as D (6 bases). Trimming took off 7 bases at V and 3 bases at J, with 13 bases between the two ends. The CDR3 is made up of 14 amino acids. CDR1 is SNHLY and CDR2 is FYNNEI in the germline V gene. CDR3 protein: CASMGRGYGNTIYF. The CDR3 DNA sequence: TGTGCCAGCATGGGCAGGGGATATGGAAACACCATATATTTT. The full variable domain, completed using reference TRBV2 and TRBJ1-3, is EPEVTQTPSHQVTQMGQEVILRCVPISNHLYFYWYRQILGQKVEFLVSFYNNEISEKSEIFDDQFSVERPDGSNFTLKIRSTKLEDSAMYFCASMGRGYGNTIYFGEGSWLTVV.

The V and J genes are TRBV5-1 and TRBJ2-2; D unclear. In germline, CDR1 is SGHRS, CDR2 YFSETQ. CDR3 length: 12 amino acids. V was shortened by 4 bases and J by 7 bases, with 8 bases between the two germline ends. CDR3 loop: CASSEDGGELFF. DNA for the CDR3: TGCGCCAGCAGCGAGGACGGCGGGGAGCTGTTTTTT.

V and J are TRBV3-1 and TRBJ1-1; no reliable D call. Germline V lookup: CDR1 LGHDT, CDR2 YNNKEL (reference sequence). The CDR3 loop spans 13 amino acids. V was pared by 3 bases and J by 3 bases, with 8 bases between. The CDR3 sequence: CASSHEGYTEAFF. The DNA of the CDR3 is TGTGCCAGCAGCCACGAGGGTTACACTGAAGCTTTCTTT.

The chain recombines TRBV5-4 with TRBJ1-2, with TRBD1 as a possible D gene (6 bases). This CDR3 spans 12 amino acids. Germline V gene sequence: CDR1 SGHNT, CDR2 YYREEE (reference sequence). Trimming took off 1 base at V and 7 bases at J, with 8 bases between the two ends. The CDR3: CASSLRGTGYTF. The CDR3 bases are TGTGCCAGCAGCTTGAGGGGGACTGGCTACACCTTC.

The genes are TRBV5-4 and TRBJ2-1, with 7 bases that match TRBD2. V shed 0 bases, J shed 4 bases, and the junction held 10 bases outside the gene matches. This CDR3 is built from 17 residues. Germline lookup yields CDR1 SGHNT and CDR2 YYREEE (reference sequence). DNA for the CDR3: TGTGCCAGCAGCTTGGCCGAAGCGGGGCCCCCTTACAATGAGCAGTTCTTC. Its translation is CASSLAEAGPPYNEQFF.

This clonotype occurred a few times. V and J are TRBV10-2 and TRBJ2-5, with D possibly being TRBD2 (5 bases). V shed 3 bases and J shed 2 bases, with 13 bases lying between them. CDR1 and CDR2 from the germline V gene are WSHSY and SAAADI. This CDR3 spans 15 amino acids. The CDR3 protein is CASSDAGTVQETQYF. The CDR3 DNA sequence: TGCGCCAGCAGTGACGCGGGCACAGTTCAAGAGACCCAGTACTTC.

The V gene is TRBV24-1, the J gene TRBJ2-2; the match to TRBD1 covers 8 bases. J lost 2 bases, V lost 3 bases, and 4 bases had no gene match. This CDR3 contains 16 residues. Germline V gene sequence: CDR1 KGHDR, CDR2 SFDVKD. This chain's CDR3 is CATSDPGTGNTGELFF. CDR3 coding DNA: TGTGCCACCAGTGATCCCGGGACAGGAAACACCGGGGAGCTGTTTTTT.

V and J are TRBV19 and TRBJ2-1; 10 bases match TRBD2. Per the germline V gene, CDR1 is LNHDA and CDR2 is SQIVND (reference sequence). The CDR3 extends over 15 amino acids. The ends lost 5 bases at V and 5 bases at J; junction bases unmatched: 6. This CDR3 reads CASSSSSGGNNEQFF. Written as DNA, the CDR3 is TGTGCCAGTAGTTCGAGTAGCGGGGGGAACAATGAGCAGTTCTTC.

This rearrangement joins TRBV6-2 or TRBV6-3 to TRBJ1-1, with 10 bases fitting TRBD1. The CDR3 sequence is 14 residues long. CDR1 MNHEY and CDR2 SVGEGT come from the germline V gene. Trimming cost V 5 bases and J 4 bases; bases outside gene matches: 4. The CDR3, as DNA: TGTGCCAGCAGTCACCGGGACAGGGGCACTGAAGCTTTCTTT. Its protein is CASSHRDRGTEAFF.

This chain's CDR3 is CASAPRPGTTGNEQFF. Here the CDR3 DNA reads TGCGCCAGCGCCCCGAGGCCCGGGACTACTGGGAATGAGCAGTTCTTC. The rearrangement joins TRBV5-1 to TRBJ2-1; 7 bases match TRBD2. Germline V CDR1 and CDR2: SGHRS, YFSETQ. V lost 7 bases, J lost 7 bases, and 17 bases stayed unmatched. The CDR3 spans 16 residues.

This rearrangement joins TRBV7-8 to TRBJ2-2; D possibly corresponds to TRBD2 (5 bases). With 2 bases removed from V and 7 bases from J, the gap between germline ends came to 11 bases. The CDR3 contains 14 residues. CDR1 is SGHVS and CDR2 is FQNEAQ in the germline V gene. The CDR3 coding sequence is TGTGCCAGCAGCTTATTTAGCGCGGGCGGGGAGCTGTTTTTT. It translates to CASSLFSAGGELFF.

V gene TRBV6-6 combines with J gene TRBJ2-2; D unresolved. Per germline, CDR1 MNHNY and CDR2 SVGAGI (reference sequence). V gave up 7 bases and J gave up 0 bases, with 12 bases separating them. This CDR3 spans 15 amino acids. In nucleotides, the CDR3 is TGTGCCAGCACTCCCTCGCGCTCGAACACCGGGGAGCTGTTTTTT. Translating it yields CASTPSRSNTGELFF.

The V gene is TRBV13, the J gene TRBJ2-2, with D hard to call. Trimming pared 2 bases from V and 3 bases from J, leaving 10 bases between. Germline lookup yields CDR1 PRHDT and CDR2 FYEKMQ (reference sequence). The CDR3 contains 15 residues. Written as DNA, the CDR3 is TGTGCCAGCAGCTTAAGTCAAAGTGACACCGGGGAGCTGTTTTTT. It specifies CASSLSQSDTGELFF.